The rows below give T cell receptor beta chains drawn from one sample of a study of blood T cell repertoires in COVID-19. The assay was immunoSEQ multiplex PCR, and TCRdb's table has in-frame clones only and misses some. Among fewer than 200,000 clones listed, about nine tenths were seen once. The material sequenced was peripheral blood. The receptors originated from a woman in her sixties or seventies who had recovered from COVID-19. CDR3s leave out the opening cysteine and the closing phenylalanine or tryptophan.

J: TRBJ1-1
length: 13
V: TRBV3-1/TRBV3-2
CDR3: ASTLYYQSNTEAF

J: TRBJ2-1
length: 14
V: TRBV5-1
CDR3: ASSWTSGGLLNEQF

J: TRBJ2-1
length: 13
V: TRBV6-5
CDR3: ASSPPGTGTNEQF

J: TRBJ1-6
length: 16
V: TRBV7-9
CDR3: ASSISKQGASYNSPLH

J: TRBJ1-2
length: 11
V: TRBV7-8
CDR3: ASSHRWDRDPA

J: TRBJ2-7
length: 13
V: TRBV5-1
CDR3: ASSPEGQGSYEQY

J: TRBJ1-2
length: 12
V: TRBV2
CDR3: ASTREGGPGGYT

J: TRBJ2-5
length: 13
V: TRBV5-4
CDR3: ASTAPGLAGETQY

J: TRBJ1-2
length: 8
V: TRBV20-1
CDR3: SASGDGYT

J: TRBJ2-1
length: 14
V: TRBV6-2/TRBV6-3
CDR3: ASSYVGGRWNNEQF

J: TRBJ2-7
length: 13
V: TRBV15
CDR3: ATSREQGAGYEQY

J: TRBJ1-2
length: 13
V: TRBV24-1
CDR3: ATSDSQTGLYGYT

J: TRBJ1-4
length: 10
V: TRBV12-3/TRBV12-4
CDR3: ASSPDRGKLF

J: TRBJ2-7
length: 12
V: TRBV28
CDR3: ASMAGDSVYEQY

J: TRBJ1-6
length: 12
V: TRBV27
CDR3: ASSLYREGSPLH

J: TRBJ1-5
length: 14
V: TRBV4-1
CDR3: ASSQDRMETGQPQH

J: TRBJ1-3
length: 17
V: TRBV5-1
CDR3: ASQLDWAMEGSAGNTIY

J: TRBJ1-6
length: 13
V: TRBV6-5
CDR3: ASTEQGAGKSPLH

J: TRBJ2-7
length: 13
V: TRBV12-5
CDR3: ASGLVLGGSYEQY

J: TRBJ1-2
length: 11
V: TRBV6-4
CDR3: ASSDSKGFDYT

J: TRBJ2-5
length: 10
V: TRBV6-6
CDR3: ASSYPEETQY

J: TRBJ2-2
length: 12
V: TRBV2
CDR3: ASTQIPNTGELF

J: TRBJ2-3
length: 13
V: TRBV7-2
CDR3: ASSPGRLAHNTQY

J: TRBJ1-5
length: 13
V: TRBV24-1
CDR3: ATSPTGGGNQPQH

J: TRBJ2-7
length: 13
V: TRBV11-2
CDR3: ASSLEYRGGYEQY

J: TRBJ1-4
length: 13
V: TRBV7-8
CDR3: ASSFETGTREKLF

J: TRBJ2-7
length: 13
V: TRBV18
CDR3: ASSPSTGGVYEQY

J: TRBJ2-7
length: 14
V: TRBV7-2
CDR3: ASSPRESGGTYEQY

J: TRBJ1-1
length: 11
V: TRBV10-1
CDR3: ASSVNQAAEAF